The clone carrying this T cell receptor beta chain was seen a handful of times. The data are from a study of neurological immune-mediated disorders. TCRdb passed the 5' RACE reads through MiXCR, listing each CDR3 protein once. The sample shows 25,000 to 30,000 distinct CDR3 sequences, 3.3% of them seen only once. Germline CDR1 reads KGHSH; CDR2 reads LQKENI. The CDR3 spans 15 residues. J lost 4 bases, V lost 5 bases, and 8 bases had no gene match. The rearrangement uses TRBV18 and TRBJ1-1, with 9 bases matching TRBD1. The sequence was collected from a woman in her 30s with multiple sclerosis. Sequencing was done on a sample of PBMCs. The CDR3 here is CASSSLGTGSTEAFF. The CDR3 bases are TGTGCCAGCTCATCCCTGGGGACAGGGTCCACTGAAGCTTTCTTT. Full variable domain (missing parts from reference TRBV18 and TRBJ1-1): NAGVMQNPRHLVRRRGQEARLRCSPMKGHSHVYWYRQLPEEGLKFMVYLQKENIIDESGMPKERFSAEFPKEGPSILRIQQVVRGDSAAYFCASSSLGTGSTEAFFGQGTRLTVV.